The clone carrying this TCR beta chain was observed a few times. Its antigen is currently unknown. Treatment defined: roughly 10-day PBMC culture with coronavirus spike peptide pools or control peptides (ViraFEST assay). TCR sequencing followed the expansion of antigen-specific T cells with peptide pools in ViraFEST. These data belong to a study of vaccination and CD4 T cells after COVID-19. Study information: In the convalescent group, nasal swab PCR was SARS-CoV-2 positive; fewer than 10 cases were mild and one severe.

The Oncomine TCR Beta short-read assay was what sequenced the DNA obtained from cultured CD4+ T cells. MiXCR, applied by TCRdb to the PCR reads, yields one record per CDR3 protein. The top ten hold more than 20% of the sample, which has about 12,000 distinct CDR3 sequences, about 38% seen once. Per the germline V gene, CDR1 is MDHEN and CDR2 is SYDVKM. V shed 9 bases and J shed 0 bases, with 11 bases lying between them. The CDR3 is 13 residues long. Overall study results and limits: Only post-vaccination samples contained a median 86.3% of the reactive clones in convalescent patients. SARS-CoV-2-reactive clonotypes showed a nonsignificant median rise from roughly 21 to 40.

This sequence joins TRBV28 and TRBJ1-1; D uncertain. This clonotype was sampled from a human donor with COVID-19. Sample: cultured CD4+ T cells from blood. CDR3 nucleotides: TGTGCCAGTCTGGGGTCGGTGAACACTGAAGCTTTCTTT. Its protein is CASLGSVNTEAFF.